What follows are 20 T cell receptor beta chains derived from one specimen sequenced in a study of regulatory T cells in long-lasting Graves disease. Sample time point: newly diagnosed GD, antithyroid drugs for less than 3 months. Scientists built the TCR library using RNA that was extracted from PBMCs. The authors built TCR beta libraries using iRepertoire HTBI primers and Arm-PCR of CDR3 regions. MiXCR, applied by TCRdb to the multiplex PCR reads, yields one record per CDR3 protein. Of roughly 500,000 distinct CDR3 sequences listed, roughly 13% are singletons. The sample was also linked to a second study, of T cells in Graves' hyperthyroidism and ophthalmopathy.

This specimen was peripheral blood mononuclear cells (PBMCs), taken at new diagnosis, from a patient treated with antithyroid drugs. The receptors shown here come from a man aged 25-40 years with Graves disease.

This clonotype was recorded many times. The CDR3: CASSPSPEAFF. CDR3 nucleotides: TGTGCCAGCAGCCCCTCGCCTGAAGCTTTCTTT. This chain joins TRBV12-3 or TRBV12-4 and TRBJ1-1, with D hard to call. The CDR3 is 11 amino acids. V shed 6 bases and J shed 6 bases, with 8 bases lying between them.

The CDR3 sequence is CASSLPGQSINTEAFF. CDR3 nucleotide sequence: TGTGCCAGCAGCTTGCCGGGACAGAGTATAAACACTGAAGCTTTCTTT. V is TRBV5-4 and J is TRBJ1-1, with 7 bases fitting TRBD1. Germline trimming cut 1 base from V and 2 bases from J; bases unmatched to any gene: 8. This CDR3 spans 16 amino acids. CDR1 is SGHNT and CDR2 is YYREEE in the germline V gene (reference sequence). Full variable domain (outside the CDR3, taken from reference TRBV5-4 and TRBJ1-1): ETGVTQSPTHLIKTRGQQVTLRCSSQSGHNTVSWYQQALGQGPQFIFQYYREEENGRGNFPPRFSGLQFPNYSSELNVNALELDDSALYLCASSLPGQSINTEAFFGQGTRLTVV.

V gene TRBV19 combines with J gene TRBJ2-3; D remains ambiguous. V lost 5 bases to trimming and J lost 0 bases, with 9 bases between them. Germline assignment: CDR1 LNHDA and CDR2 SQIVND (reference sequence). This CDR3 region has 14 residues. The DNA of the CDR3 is TGTGCCAGTAGTTTATGGCGGAGCACAGATACGCAGTATTTT. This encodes CASSLWRSTDTQYF.

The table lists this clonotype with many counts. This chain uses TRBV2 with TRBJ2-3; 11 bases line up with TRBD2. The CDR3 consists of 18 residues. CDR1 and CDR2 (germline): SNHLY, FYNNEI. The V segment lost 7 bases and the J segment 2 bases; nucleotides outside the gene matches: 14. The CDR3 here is CASTLRVGTSGNTDTQYF. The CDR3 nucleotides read TGTGCCAGCACTCTGAGGGTCGGGACTAGCGGTAACACAGATACGCAGTATTTT.

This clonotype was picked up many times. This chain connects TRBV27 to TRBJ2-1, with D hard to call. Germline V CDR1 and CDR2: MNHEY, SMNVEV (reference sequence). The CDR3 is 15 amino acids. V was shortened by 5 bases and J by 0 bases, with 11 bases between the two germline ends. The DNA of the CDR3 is TGTGCCAGCAGTCATTACACGAGCTCCTACAATGAGCAGTTCTTC. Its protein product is CASSHYTSSYNEQFF.

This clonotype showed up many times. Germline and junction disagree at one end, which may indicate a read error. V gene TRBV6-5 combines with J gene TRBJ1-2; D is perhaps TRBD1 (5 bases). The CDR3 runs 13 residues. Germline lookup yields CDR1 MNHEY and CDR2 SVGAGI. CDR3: CASSYFGAYGYTF. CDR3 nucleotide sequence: TGTGCCAGCAGCTACTTTGGGGCCTATGGCTACACCTTC.

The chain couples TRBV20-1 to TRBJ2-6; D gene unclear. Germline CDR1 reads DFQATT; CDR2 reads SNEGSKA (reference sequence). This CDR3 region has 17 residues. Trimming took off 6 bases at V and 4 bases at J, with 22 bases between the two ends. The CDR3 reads CSATPRKGSGGANVLTF. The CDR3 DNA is TGCAGTGCCACCCCGCGGAAGGGTTCCGGGGGGGCCAACGTCCTGACTTTC.

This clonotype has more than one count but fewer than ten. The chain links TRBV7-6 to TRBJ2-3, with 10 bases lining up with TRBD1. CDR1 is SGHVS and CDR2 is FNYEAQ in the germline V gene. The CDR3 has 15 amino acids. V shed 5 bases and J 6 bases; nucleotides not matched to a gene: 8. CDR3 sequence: CASSIGQGGTDTQYF. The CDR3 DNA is TGTGCCAGCAGCATCGGACAGGGGGGTACGGATACGCAGTATTTT.

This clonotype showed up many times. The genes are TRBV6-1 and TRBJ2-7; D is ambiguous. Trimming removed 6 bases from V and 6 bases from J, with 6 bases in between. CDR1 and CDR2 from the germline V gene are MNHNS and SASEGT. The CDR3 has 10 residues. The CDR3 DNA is TGTGCCAGCAGCAAGGGCGAGCAGTACTTC. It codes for CASSKGEQYF.

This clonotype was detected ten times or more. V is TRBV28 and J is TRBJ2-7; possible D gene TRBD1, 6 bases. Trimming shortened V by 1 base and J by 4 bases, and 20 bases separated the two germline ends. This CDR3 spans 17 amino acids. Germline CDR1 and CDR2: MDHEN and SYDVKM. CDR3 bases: TGTGCCAGCAGTTTATATCTGCTGATGACAGGAATTTACGAGCAGTACTTC. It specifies CASSLYLLMTGIYEQYF. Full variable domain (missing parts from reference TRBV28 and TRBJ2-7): DVKVTQSSRYLVKRTGEKVFLECVQDMDHENMFWYRQDPGLGLRLIYFSYDVKMKEKGDIPEGYSVSREKKERFSLILESASTNQTSMYLCASSLYLLMTGIYEQYFGPGTRLTVT.

The CDR3: CSVEPLAGGSSGANVLTF. CDR3 nucleotides: TGCAGCGTTGAACCACTAGCGGGAGGGAGCTCGGGGGCCAACGTCCTGACTTTC. The chain has TRBV29-1 and TRBJ2-6; 13 nucleotides align to TRBD2. V gave up 2 bases and J gave up 4 bases; unmatched junction bases: 8. CDR1 is SQVTM and CDR2 is ANQGSEA in the germline V gene. This CDR3 has 18 amino acids.

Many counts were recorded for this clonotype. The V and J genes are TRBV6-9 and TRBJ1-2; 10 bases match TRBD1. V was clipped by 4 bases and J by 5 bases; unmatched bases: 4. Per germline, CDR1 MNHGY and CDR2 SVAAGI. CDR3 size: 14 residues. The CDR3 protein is CASSSGTGVYGYTF. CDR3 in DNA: TGTGCCAGCAGTTCCGGGACAGGGGTGTATGGCTACACCTTC.

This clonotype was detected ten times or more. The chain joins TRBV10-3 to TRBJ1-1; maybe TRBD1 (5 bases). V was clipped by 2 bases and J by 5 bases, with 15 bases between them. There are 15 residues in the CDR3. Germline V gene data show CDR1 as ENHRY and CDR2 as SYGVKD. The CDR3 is CAISEPTGGETEAFF. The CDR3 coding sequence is TGTGCCATCAGTGAGCCAACCGGGGGGGAAACTGAAGCTTTCTTT.

The CDR3 loop reads CASSLGDRLNYGYTF. DNA of the CDR3: TGCGCCAGCAGCTTGGGGGACAGACTTAACTATGGCTACACCTTC. The chain joins TRBV5-1 to TRBJ1-2, with 7 nucleotides matching TRBD1. This CDR3 spans 15 amino acids. Germline lookup yields CDR1 SGHRS and CDR2 YFSETQ. The ends lost 0 bases at V and 1 base at J; junction bases unmatched: 3. Full variable domain (remainder filled in from reference TRBV5-1 and TRBJ1-2): KAGVTQTPRYLIKTRGQQVTLSCSPISGHRSVSWYQQTPGQGLQFLFEYFSETQRNKGNFPGRFSGRQFSNSRSEMNVSTLELGDSALYLCASSLGDRLNYGYTFGSGTRLTVV.

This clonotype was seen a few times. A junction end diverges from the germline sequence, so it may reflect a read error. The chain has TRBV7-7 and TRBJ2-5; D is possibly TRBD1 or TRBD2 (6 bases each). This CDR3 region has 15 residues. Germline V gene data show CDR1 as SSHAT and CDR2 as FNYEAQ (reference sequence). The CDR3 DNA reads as TGTGCTAGCAGCCCCGTTATCGGGGGCGTTGGGACCCAGTACTTC. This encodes CASSPVIGGVGTQYF.

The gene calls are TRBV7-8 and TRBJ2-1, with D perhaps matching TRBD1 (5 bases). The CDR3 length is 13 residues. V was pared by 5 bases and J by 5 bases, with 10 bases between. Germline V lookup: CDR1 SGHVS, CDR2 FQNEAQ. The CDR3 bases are TGTGCCAGCAGCCGTACCAGGGACAATGAGCAGTTCTTC. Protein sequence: CASSRTRDNEQFF.

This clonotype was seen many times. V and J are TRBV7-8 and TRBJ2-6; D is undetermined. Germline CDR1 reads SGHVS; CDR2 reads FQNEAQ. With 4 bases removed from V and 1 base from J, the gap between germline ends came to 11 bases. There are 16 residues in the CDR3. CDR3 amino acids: CASSSARLSGANVLTF. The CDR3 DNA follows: TGTGCCAGCAGCTCCGCAAGGTTGTCTGGGGCCAACGTCCTGACTTTC.

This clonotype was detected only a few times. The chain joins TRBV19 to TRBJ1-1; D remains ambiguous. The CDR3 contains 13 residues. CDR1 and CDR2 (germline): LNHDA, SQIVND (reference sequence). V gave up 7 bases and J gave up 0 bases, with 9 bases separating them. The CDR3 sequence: CASTWEVNTEAFF. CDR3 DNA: TGTGCCAGTACGTGGGAAGTGAACACTGAAGCTTTCTTT.

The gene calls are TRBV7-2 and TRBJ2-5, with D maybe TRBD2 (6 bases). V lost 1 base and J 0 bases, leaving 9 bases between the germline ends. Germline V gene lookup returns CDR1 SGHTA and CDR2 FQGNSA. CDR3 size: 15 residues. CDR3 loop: CASSLGAGHQETQYF. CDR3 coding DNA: TGTGCCAGCAGCTTAGGGGCGGGGCACCAAGAGACCCAGTACTTC.

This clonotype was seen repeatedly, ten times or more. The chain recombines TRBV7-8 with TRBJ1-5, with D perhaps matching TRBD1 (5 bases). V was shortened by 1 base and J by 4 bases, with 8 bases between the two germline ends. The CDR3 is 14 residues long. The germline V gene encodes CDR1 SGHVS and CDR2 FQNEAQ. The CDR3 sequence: CASSLERGNQPQHF. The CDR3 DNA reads TGTGCCAGCAGCTTAGAAAGGGGTAATCAGCCCCAGCATTTT.